The 9 T cell receptor beta chains presented below share a single source sample, sequenced in a study of T cell responses to AZD1222 COVID-19 vaccine. Sequencing used immunoSEQ multiplex PCR; TCRdb keeps in-frame clones, though not all of them. This repertoire shows some 200,000 clones, roughly 92% found once; its top ten account for 3% to 3.5%. Sequenced material: peripheral blood, taken 28 days after the second AZD1222 dose. The receptors originated from an adult who received the AZD1222 COVID-19 vaccine.

The chain has TRBV5-1 and TRBJ1-3; the match to TRBD1 covers 8 bases. The CDR3 has 15 residues. CDR1 is SGHRS and CDR2 is YFSETQ in the germline V gene. Trimming removed 2 bases from V and 2 bases from J; junction bases left unmatched: 3. CDR3 DNA sequence: TGCGCCAGCAGCTTACGGACAGGGCCTGGAAACACCATATATTTT. Its protein is CASSLRTGPGNTIYF.

The rearrangement joins TRBV4-1 to TRBJ2-7; D may correspond to TRBD1 or TRBD2 (5 bases each). V was clipped by 0 bases and J by 3 bases, with 18 bases between them. CDR3 length: 17 residues. Germline lookup yields CDR1 MGHRA and CDR2 YSYEKL. CDR3 coding DNA: TGCGCCAGCAGCCAAGAGGAGGCCGGGACGGTCGTCTACGAGCAGTACTTC. Translation: CASSQEEAGTVVYEQYF.

The rearrangement links TRBV6-5 to TRBJ1-6; the D is unclear. Germline V gene lookup returns CDR1 MNHEY and CDR2 SVGAGI. The V end was cut by 5 bases, the J end by 14 bases, with 10 bases between. The CDR3 has 11 residues. The chain's CDR3 is CASSTPGTLHF. In DNA, the CDR3 is TGTGCCAGCAGTACCCCTGGGACCCTCCACTTT.

This clone has a single count. J is TRBJ2-1 and V is TRBV4-3; the D gene is possibly TRBD1 (6 bases). The CDR3 is made up of 13 amino acids. Germline V gene lookup returns CDR1 LGHNA and CDR2 YSLEER. V lost 3 bases to trimming and J lost 8 bases, with 11 bases between them. CDR3 sequence reads: CASSQDQGYEQFF. For the CDR3, the DNA is TGCGCCAGCAGCCAGGATCAGGGGTATGAGCAGTTCTTC.

The table lists this clone with a count of one. The chain links TRBV28 to TRBJ2-1; D may be TRBD1 or TRBD2 (5 bases each). The CDR3 is 13 amino acids. V was clipped by 6 bases and J by 3 bases, with 9 bases between them. The germline V gene encodes CDR1 MDHEN and CDR2 SYDVKM. The CDR3 region is CASSRGRYNEQFF. The CDR3 DNA follows: TGTGCCAGCAGCCGGGGACGCTACAATGAGCAGTTCTTC.

The genes are TRBV2 and TRBJ2-7; maybe TRBD1 (6 bases). V shed 10 bases and J shed 3 bases, with 16 bases lying between them. Germline-derived CDR1 and CDR2 are SNHLY and FYNNEI. There are 13 residues in the CDR3. Here the CDR3 DNA reads TGTGCCATCTCCCAGGGACACGTCTACGAGCAGTACTTC. It is translated as CAISQGHVYEQYF.

This chain uses TRBV3-1 (or the pseudogene TRBV3-2) with TRBJ2-3; D may be TRBD1 (6 bases). This CDR3 spans 15 amino acids. V lost 1 base to trimming and J lost 7 bases, with 15 bases between them. Germline V gives CDR1 LGHDT, CDR2 YNNKEL (reference sequence). The CDR3 sequence: CASSQAPPRGNTQYF. In DNA, the CDR3 is TGTGCCAGCAGCCAAGCGCCCCCTAGGGGGAATACGCAGTATTTT.

The chain recombines TRBV18 with TRBJ1-4; no clear D gene. The CDR3 loop spans 15 amino acids. V dropped 3 bases and J dropped 3 bases, with 11 bases sitting between them. Per the germline V gene, CDR1 is KGHSH and CDR2 is LQKENI. The CDR3 coding sequence is TGTGCCAGCTCACCTTTGGTCGGGCCTAATGAAAAACTGTTTTTT. Translated, it gives CASSPLVGPNEKLFF. The full variable domain, rest sourced from reference TRBV18 and TRBJ1-4, is NAGVMQNPRHLVRRRGQEARLRCSPMKGHSHVYWYRQLPEEGLKFMVYLQKENIIDESGMPKERFSAEFPKEGPSILRIQQVVRGDSAAYFCASSPLVGPNEKLFFGSGTQLSVL.

The chain joins TRBV6-5 to TRBJ1-6, with D possibly matching TRBD1 (5 bases). The length of the CDR3 is 15 residues. Germline V lookup: CDR1 MNHEY, CDR2 SVGAGI. V was pared by 2 bases and J by 7 bases, with 12 bases between. CDR3 residues: CASSYVGVGNSPLHF. Here the CDR3 DNA reads TGTGCCAGCAGTTACGTGGGGGTAGGGAATTCACCCCTCCACTTT.